Listed here are 16 T cell receptor beta chains from one sample, sequenced in a study of cytomegalovirus exposure and HLA in healthy donors. It was with 60 Vbeta and 13 Jbeta primers that the PCR ran. Some clones are missing from TCRdb's copy, which holds only in-frame ones; the method was immunoSEQ multiplex PCR. This table holds 110,000 or so clones, around 70% found once. The material sequenced was PBMCs. The receptor set was obtained from a woman in her sixties or seventies in good health and CMV-seropositive.

This chain joins TRBV5-1 and TRBJ2-3, with 7 bases fitting TRBD2. Germline loops: CDR1 SGHRS, CDR2 YFSETQ. With V trimmed by 4 bases and J by 2 bases, 7 bases remained unmatched. This CDR3 is built from 15 residues. The CDR3 DNA reads as TGCGCCAGCAGCACACTGACTAGCAACACAGATACGCAGTATTTT. This translates into CASSTLTSNTDTQYF.

This clone was found a few times. The V call is TRBV6-5, the J call TRBJ2-7, with D possibly matching TRBD1 (5 bases). The ends were cut back, 5 bases at V and 7 bases at J, with 12 bases in the middle. The CDR3 sequence is 12 residues long. Germline V gives CDR1 MNHEY, CDR2 SVGAGI. CDR3 coding DNA: TGTGCCAGCAGTCCCCAGAAGGGGGAGCAGTACTTC. Its protein product is CASSPQKGEQYF.

V usage is TRBV10-3 and J usage is TRBJ2-5; 8 bases line up with TRBD2. V trimming: 0 bases; J trimming: 3 bases; junction bases outside the gene matches: 3. The CDR3 length is 15 residues. Germline CDR1 ENHRY, CDR2 SYGVKD. Here the CDR3 reads CAISESNSGEETQYF. The CDR3 bases are TGTGCCATCAGTGAGTCGAATAGCGGGGAAGAGACCCAGTACTTC.

The rearrangement uses TRBV5-6 and TRBJ1-2; 10 bases map to TRBD1. The CDR3 totals 15 residues. Germline values: CDR1 SGHDT, CDR2 YYEEEE. The junction had 8 bases not matched to a gene; V was cut back by 4 bases and J by 5 bases. In DNA form, the CDR3 reads TGTGCCAGCAGCCCCTGGACAGGGGGAAGTTATGGCTACACCTTC. It codes for CASSPWTGGSYGYTF.

This clone was counted between two and nine times. The chain combines TRBV29-1 with TRBJ2-1, with 10 bases lining up with TRBD2. Germline CDR1 reads SQVTM; CDR2 reads ANQGSEA. V lost 3 bases and J lost 4; bases outside the gene matches: 9. CDR3 length: 16 amino acids. The CDR3 here is CSVDGGASGGYNEQFF. The CDR3 coding sequence is TGCAGCGTTGACGGCGGCGCTAGCGGGGGTTACAATGAGCAGTTCTTC.

V gene TRBV7-2 combines with J gene TRBJ2-7, with D perhaps matching TRBD1 (6 bases). The CDR3 spans 14 residues. Germline lookup yields CDR1 SGHTA and CDR2 FQGNSA. Trimming took off 5 bases at V and 6 bases at J, with 17 bases between the two ends. The chain's CDR3 is CASSPGVGSSEQYF. CDR3 in DNA: TGTGCCAGCAGCCCAGGGGTTGGGTCGAGCGAGCAGTACTTC.

CDR3 coding DNA: TGTGCCTGGAGGGGACAGCTTAATGAAAAACTGTTTTTT. Its translation: CAWRGQLNEKLFF. The chain has TRBV30 and TRBJ1-4; the match to TRBD1 covers 7 bases. Germline V lookup: CDR1 GTSNPN, CDR2 SVGIG (reference sequence). This CDR3 has 13 amino acids. J gave up 4 bases and V 3 bases, and 2 bases lay outside the gene matches.

V and J are TRBV7-6 and TRBJ1-5, with TRBD1 matching over 7 bases. This CDR3 has 14 residues. Germline V gives CDR1 SGHVS, CDR2 FNYEAQ. Trimming removed 1 base from V and 6 bases from J; junction bases left unmatched: 3. The CDR3 region has the DNA TGTGCCAGCAGCTTAGGAGGGGGCGGTCAGCCCCAGCATTTT. Translation gives CASSLGGGGQPQHF.

A few counts support this clone. The CDR3 nucleotides are TGTGCCAGCAGTTATTCACCGGGACTAGCGGGGTGGGATGAGCAGTTCTTC. Its translation is CASSYSPGLAGWDEQFF. The chain has TRBV7-9 and TRBJ2-1; TRBD2 matches 13 bases. The trim removed 6 bases at V and 8 bases at J, leaving 13 bases unmatched. The CDR3 length is 17 residues. Germline CDR1 is SEHNR and CDR2 is FQNEAQ (reference sequence).

This clone was counted once. The CDR3: CASSLNRWGTEAFF. Here the CDR3 DNA reads TGTGCCAGCAGCTTAAACAGGTGGGGCACTGAAGCTTTCTTT. The chain combines TRBV7-6 with TRBJ1-1; D may be TRBD1 (5 bases). Trimming left V 2 bases short and J 4 bases short, with 11 bases between. Germline CDR1 and CDR2: SGHVS and FNYEAQ. This CDR3 comprises 14 residues.

The genes are TRBV6-6 and TRBJ1-2; D unclear. V was cut by 6 bases and J by 0 bases, with 11 bases left in between. The CDR3 totals 14 residues. Germline V lookup: CDR1 MNHNY, CDR2 SVGAGI (reference sequence). This chain's CDR3 is CASSPRESNYGYTF. The DNA for the CDR3 is TGTGCCAGCAGCCCCCGGGAGTCTAACTATGGCTACACCTTC.

The chain couples TRBV6-6 to TRBJ2-1; tentative D call: TRBD2 (6 bases). Germline values: CDR1 MNHNY, CDR2 SVGAGI (reference sequence). V lost 7 bases and J 3 bases, leaving 16 bases between the germline ends. The CDR3 length is 15 residues. The CDR3 sequence is CASTPRSSGYNEQFF. In DNA form, the CDR3 reads TGTGCCAGCACCCCCAGGAGTAGCGGCTACAATGAGCAGTTCTTC.

This clone was seen a few times. The chain combines TRBV5-1 with TRBJ2-3, with 14 nucleotides matching TRBD2. The CDR3 extends over 17 amino acids. Germline V CDR1 and CDR2: SGHRS, YFSETQ. The ends lost 3 bases at V and 4 bases at J; junction bases unmatched: 7. In DNA form, the CDR3 reads TGCGCCAGCAGCTCCTTGACTAGCGGGGGGGTGGCAGATACGCAGTATTTT. Amino acid sequence: CASSSLTSGGVADTQYF.

This chain joins TRBV2 and TRBJ2-3; 11 nucleotides agree with TRBD1. In germline, CDR1 is SNHLY, CDR2 FYNNEI. V shed 4 bases and J 7 bases; nucleotides not matched to a gene: 4. The CDR3 extends over 14 amino acids. CDR3 in amino acids: CASSGTGGGNTQYF. The CDR3 bases are TGTGCCAGCAGTGGGACAGGGGGCGGAAATACGCAGTATTTT.

This clone appeared a few times. The chain combines TRBV5-1 with TRBJ2-7, with no clear D. Per germline, CDR1 SGHRS and CDR2 YFSETQ. The CDR3 covers 14 residues. V gave up 0 bases and J gave up 4 bases, with 11 bases separating them. This CDR3 is CASSLGHSTYEQYF. The CDR3 nucleotides read TGCGCCAGCAGCTTGGGACACTCCACGTACGAGCAGTACTTC.

This clone was seen just once. V usage is TRBV29-1 and J usage is TRBJ1-1, with 8 nucleotides matching TRBD1. The CDR3 is 13 residues long. Germline values: CDR1 SQVTM, CDR2 ANQGSEA. V trimming: 5 bases; J trimming: 4 bases; junction bases outside the gene matches: 6. The CDR3 reads CSVSTGGGTEAFF. In DNA, the CDR3 is TGCAGCGTTTCAACAGGGGGGGGCACTGAAGCTTTCTTT. The full variable domain, its missing parts supplied by reference TRBV29-1 and TRBJ1-1, is SAVISQKPSRDICQRGTSLTIQCQVDSQVTMMFWYRQQPGQSLTLIATANQGSEATYESGFVIDKFPISRPNLTFSTLTVSNMSPEDSSIYLCSVSTGGGTEAFFGQGTRLTVV.